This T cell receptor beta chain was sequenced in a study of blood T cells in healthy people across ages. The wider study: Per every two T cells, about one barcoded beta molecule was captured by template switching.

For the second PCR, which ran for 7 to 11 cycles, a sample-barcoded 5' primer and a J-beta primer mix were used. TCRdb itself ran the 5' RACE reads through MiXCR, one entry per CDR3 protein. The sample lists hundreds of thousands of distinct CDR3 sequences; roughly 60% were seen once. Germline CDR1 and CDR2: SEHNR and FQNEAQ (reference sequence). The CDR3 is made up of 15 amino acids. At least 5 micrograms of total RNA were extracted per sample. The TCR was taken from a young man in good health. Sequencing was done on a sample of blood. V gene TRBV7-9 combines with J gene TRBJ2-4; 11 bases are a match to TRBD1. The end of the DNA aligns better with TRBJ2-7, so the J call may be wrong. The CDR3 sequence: CASSLATGTGGEQYF. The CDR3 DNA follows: TGTGCCAGCAGCTTAGCAACCGGGACAGGGGGCGAGCAGTACTTC.